The 16 T cell receptor beta chains in this list originate from one sample, sequenced in a study of radiotherapy plus CTLA-4 blockade in lung cancer (dated by TCRdb to between 2018 and 2020). The library was produced with the immunoSEQ multiplex PCR assay. TCRdb limited this immuneACCESS table to in-frame rearrangements with V and J called. A share of clones is missing; checked studies link under half to unresolved V genes, and the rest is unexplained. The sample has fewer than 140,000 clones on record, around 85% of them singletons. The ten largest clonotypes hold 2.4% of the sample. The sequencing used peripheral blood, collected from a patient treated with radiotherapy plus ipilimumab. These receptors all stem from a human donor with non-small cell lung cancer that progressed on radiotherapy plus ipilimumab. Some clones in this sample may be carry-over from other donors' samples.

This clone was seen a single time. The chain recombines TRBV7-3 with TRBJ2-7, with TRBD2 matching 9 bases. The CDR3 is made up of 17 amino acids. The V gene end was trimmed by 5 bases and the J gene end by 4 bases; junction bases not matched to a gene: 15. Germline V lookup: CDR1 SGHTA, CDR2 FQGTGA. The CDR3 bases are TGTGCCAGCAGCCTACCTCTCGAGCGGGGGGTTAGGTACGAGCAGTACTTC. Its translation is CASSLPLERGVRYEQYF. The variable domain in full, completed from reference TRBV7-3 and TRBJ2-7, reads GAGVSQTPSNKVTEKGKYVELRCDPISGHTALYWYRQSLGQGPEFLIYFQGTGAADDSGLPNDRFFAVRPEGSVSTLKIQRTERGDSAVYLCASSLPLERGVRYEQYFGPGTRLTVT.

The V gene is TRBV7-6, the J gene TRBJ2-1; a weak D match, TRBD2 (5 bases). There are 14 residues in the CDR3. Trimming took 5 bases from V and 8 from J, leaving 16 bases between them. CDR1 SGHVS and CDR2 FNYEAQ come from the germline V gene. CDR3 sequence: CASSQPSLADEQFF. CDR3 coding DNA: TGTGCCAGCAGCCAGCCGTCCCTAGCCGATGAGCAGTTCTTC. Complete variable domain (other parts from reference TRBV7-6 and TRBJ2-1): GAGVSQSPRYKVTKRGQDVALRCDPISGHVSLYWYRQALGQGPEFLTYFNYEAQQDKSGLPNDRFSAERPEGSISTLTIQRTEQRDSAMYRCASSQPSLADEQFFGPGTRLTVL.

CDR3 bases: TGTGCCAGCAGTGAAGTTGCAGGGCAAAACATTCAGTACTTC. Residues: CASSEVAGQNIQYF. The gene calls are TRBV6-1 and TRBJ2-4, with D maybe TRBD1 (5 bases). Germline assignment: CDR1 MNHNS and CDR2 SASEGT. Trimming removed 1 base from V and 5 bases from J, with 9 bases in between. The CDR3 runs to 14 residues.

Concerning this clone: Other DNA sequences in this sample translate to the same CDR3. V is TRBV29-1 and J is TRBJ1-5; possible D gene TRBD1, 6 bases. V lost 7 bases to trimming and J lost 2 bases, with 9 bases between them. Germline V gives CDR1 SQVTM, CDR2 ANQGSEA. The length of the CDR3 is 12 residues. DNA for the CDR3: TGCAGCGCACAGGGTGGCAATCAGCCCCAGCATTTT. Protein: CSAQGGNQPQHF.

The chain joins TRBV23-1 to TRBJ1-1, with TRBD1 as a possible D gene (5 bases). TRBV23-1 is filed as an ORF, its function uncertain. Trimming cost V 3 bases and J 3 bases, with 8 bases left between them. The length of the CDR3 is 13 residues. CDR3 nucleotides: TGCGCCAGCAGTCAGGGGCGGGACACTGAAGCTTTCTTT. It yields the protein CASSQGRDTEAFF.

The chain uses TRBV6-5 and TRBJ1-2, with no clear D. CDR1 and CDR2 (germline): MNHEY, SVGAGI. The V end was cut by 11 bases, the J end by 4 bases, with 14 bases between. The CDR3 spans 12 residues. The CDR3: CALSRVFYGYTF. The CDR3 region has the DNA TGTGCCCTGTCGAGGGTCTTCTATGGCTACACCTTC.

This CDR3 is CASRLNGGTEAFF. CDR3 sequence (DNA): TGCGCCAGCAGGTTGAACGGGGGGACTGAAGCTTTCTTT. J is TRBJ1-1 and V is TRBV5-1; maybe TRBD1 (5 bases). The V gene's germline CDR1 is SGHRS and CDR2 YFSETQ. The V end lost 5 bases, the J end lost 5 bases, and 13 bases lay between the germline ends. The CDR3 consists of 13 residues.

The V and J genes are TRBV9 and TRBJ2-1; D may be TRBD2 (6 bases). CDR1 and CDR2 from the germline V gene are SGDLS and YYNGEE. The CDR3 is made up of 15 amino acids. Between the trimmed V and J ends, which lost 0 bases and 4 bases, there was a span of 11 bases. The CDR3 region has the DNA TGTGCCAGCAGCGTAGCGGGGGAGAATTACAATGAGCAGTTCTTC. Translation: CASSVAGENYNEQFF.

This clone was counted once. The V call is TRBV5-6, the J call TRBJ1-5; D is unclear. Germline CDR1 is SGHDT and CDR2 is YYEEEE. The CDR3 extends over 13 amino acids. Trimming pared 1 base from V and 5 bases from J, leaving 7 bases between. CDR3 region: CASSLSVDQPQHF. CDR3 DNA: TGTGCCAGCAGCTTGAGTGTGGATCAGCCCCAGCATTTT.

As to this clone: A clone one base away is much larger, so this may be a read error. The chain links TRBV4-2 to TRBJ2-7; D gene ambiguous. In germline, CDR1 is LGHNA, CDR2 YNFKEQ. V was pared by 0 bases and J by 6 bases, with 12 bases between. The CDR3 has 14 residues. CDR3 protein: CASSQDGEWAEQYF. DNA of the CDR3: TGTGCCAGCAGCCAAGATGGAGAGTGGGCCGAGCAGTACTTC.

The chain uses TRBV5-1 and TRBJ1-5, with D perhaps matching TRBD1 (5 bases). The CDR3 is 15 amino acids. Germline values: CDR1 SGHRS, CDR2 YFSETQ. Between the trimmed V and J ends, which lost 0 bases and 4 bases, there was a span of 11 bases. Here the CDR3 reads CASSLGSGHNQPQHF. The CDR3 DNA follows: TGCGCCAGCAGCTTGGGATCGGGGCATAATCAGCCCCAGCATTTT.

V and J are TRBV15 and TRBJ1-1; TRBD1 is a possible D gene (5 bases). The CDR3 spans 15 residues. Germline lookup yields CDR1 LNHNV and CDR2 YYDKDF (reference sequence). V lost 1 base and J lost 1, with 10 bases in between. CDR3 amino acids: CATSRAGTGNTEAFF. For the CDR3, the DNA is TGTGCCACCAGCAGAGCCGGGACGGGGAACACTGAAGCTTTCTTT.

V and J are TRBV5-4 and TRBJ1-1; D is uncertain. The CDR3 totals 15 residues. Trimming took 0 bases from V and 1 from J, leaving 10 bases between them. Per germline, CDR1 SGHNT and CDR2 YYREEE (reference sequence). The CDR3 loop is CASSLVLQPNTEAFF. In nucleotides, the CDR3 is TGTGCCAGCAGCTTGGTGCTACAACCGAACACTGAAGCTTTCTTT.

This chain joins TRBV27 and TRBJ1-3; the D gene is possibly TRBD1 (6 bases). There are 17 residues in the CDR3. CDR1 is MNHEY, CDR2 SMNVEV, per germline (reference sequence). Trimming cost V 1 base and J 2 bases, with 15 bases left between them. In DNA form, the CDR3 reads TGTGCCAGCAGTTTATGGGGTCATGGGGGCCCTGGAAACACCATATATTTT. This codes for CASSLWGHGGPGNTIYF.

The rearrangement uses TRBV29-1 and TRBJ1-1, with a weak D call TRBD1 (6 bases). Trimming removed 8 bases from V and 3 bases from J, with 19 bases in between. The CDR3 consists of 14 residues. The germline V gene encodes CDR1 SQVTM and CDR2 ANQGSEA. As DNA, the CDR3 is TGCAGCTCACGGAGGGGGGGCTCCTACACTGAAGCTTTCTTT. Translation gives CSSRRGGSYTEAFF.

The V and J genes are TRBV6-5 and TRBJ1-1; 9 bases match TRBD1. V was pared by 7 bases and J by 3 bases, with 9 bases of the junction left unmatched. The CDR3 length is 15 residues. Germline CDR1 MNHEY, CDR2 SVGAGI. The CDR3 region is CASIGLTGGYTEAFF. CDR3 in DNA: TGTGCCAGCATTGGACTCACAGGGGGCTACACTGAAGCTTTCTTT.